These 4 T cell receptor beta chains originate from one sample sequenced in a study of siplizumab effects on memory and regulatory T cells. Measured with immunoSEQ multiplex PCR; TCRdb has only the in-frame clones, and not every one. This table holds about 68,000 clones, around 93% found once. Specimen: CD8+ T cells sorted from blood. Source of these receptors: a human donor in good health.

This clone was seen just once. This chain links TRBV9 with TRBJ2-3; tentatively, D is TRBD1 (6 bases). Germline CDR1 and CDR2: SGDLS and YYNGEE. V lost 3 bases, J lost 4 bases, and 15 bases lay in between. The CDR3 has 15 amino acids. The CDR3 DNA reads as TGTGCCAGCAGCGAGGACACAGGGATCGCAGATACGCAGTATTTT. It encodes CASSEDTGIADTQYF.

This clone was seen a single time. The V and J genes are TRBV19 and TRBJ1-2, with 8 nucleotides matching TRBD1. The germline CDR1 and CDR2 sequences are LNHDA and SQIVND (reference sequence). CDR3 length: 13 amino acids. V dropped 6 bases and J dropped 8; count of bases not matched to a gene: 8. CDR3 in amino acids: CASRSGGAEGYTF. The DNA for the CDR3 is TGTGCCAGTAGGTCAGGGGGCGCGGAGGGCTACACCTTC.

The rearrangement joins TRBV19 to TRBJ1-1; D unclear. In germline, CDR1 is LNHDA, CDR2 SQIVND (reference sequence). The V end lost 3 bases, the J end lost 3 bases, and 5 bases lay between the germline ends. The CDR3 has 12 amino acids. This CDR3 is CASSMVYTEAFF. In nucleotides, the CDR3 is TGTGCCAGTAGTATGGTGTACACTGAAGCTTTCTTT.

This clone appeared a single time. This chain connects TRBV27 to TRBJ2-7, with 9 bases that match TRBD1. Trimming took 4 bases from V and 3 from J; bases not matched to a gene: 7. This CDR3 is built from 15 residues. In germline, CDR1 is MNHEY, CDR2 SMNVEV (reference sequence). For the CDR3, the DNA is TGTGCCAGCAGTTCCTATTCGACAGGGGGCTACGAGCAGTACTTC. Encoded protein: CASSSYSTGGYEQYF.